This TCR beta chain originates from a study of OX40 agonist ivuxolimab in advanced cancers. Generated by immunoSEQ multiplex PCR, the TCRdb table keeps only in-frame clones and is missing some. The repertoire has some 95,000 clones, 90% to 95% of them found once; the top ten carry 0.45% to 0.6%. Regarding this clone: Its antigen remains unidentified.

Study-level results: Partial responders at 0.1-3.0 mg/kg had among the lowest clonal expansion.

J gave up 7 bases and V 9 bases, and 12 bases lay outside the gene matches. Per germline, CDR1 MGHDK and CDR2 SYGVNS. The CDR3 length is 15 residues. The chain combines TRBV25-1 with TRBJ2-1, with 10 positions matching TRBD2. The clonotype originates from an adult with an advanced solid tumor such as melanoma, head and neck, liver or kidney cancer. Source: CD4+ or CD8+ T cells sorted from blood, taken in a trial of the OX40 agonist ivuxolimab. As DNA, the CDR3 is TGTGCCAGGCATCAAGGACTAGCGGAAGGGAATGAGCAGTTCTTC. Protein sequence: CARHQGLAEGNEQFF.